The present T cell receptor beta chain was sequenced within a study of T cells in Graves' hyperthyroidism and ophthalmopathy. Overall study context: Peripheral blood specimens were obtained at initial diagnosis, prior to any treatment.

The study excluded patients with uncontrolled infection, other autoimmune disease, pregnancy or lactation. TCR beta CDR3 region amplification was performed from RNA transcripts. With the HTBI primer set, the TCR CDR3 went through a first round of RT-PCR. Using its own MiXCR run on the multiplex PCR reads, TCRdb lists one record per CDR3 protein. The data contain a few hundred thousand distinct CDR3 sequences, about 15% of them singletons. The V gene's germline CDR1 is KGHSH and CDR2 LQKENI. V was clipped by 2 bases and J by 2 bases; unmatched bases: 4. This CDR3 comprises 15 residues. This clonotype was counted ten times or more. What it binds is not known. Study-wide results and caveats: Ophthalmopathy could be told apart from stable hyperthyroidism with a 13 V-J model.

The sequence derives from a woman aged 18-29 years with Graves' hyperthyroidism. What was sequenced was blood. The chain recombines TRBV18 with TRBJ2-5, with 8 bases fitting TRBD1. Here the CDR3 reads CASSPFRQGQETQYF. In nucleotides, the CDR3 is TGTGCCAGCTCACCATTTCGACAGGGGCAAGAGACCCAGTACTTC.